The 18 T cell receptor beta chains in this list originate from one sample, sequenced in a study of T cell changes during pregnancy in multiple sclerosis. Produced via immunoSEQ multiplex PCR; TCRdb's table is partial and in-frame only. Here the sample spans fewer than 70,000 clones, more than 75% being singletons. Sequences were obtained from peripheral blood from another person, used as feeder cells. These receptors were taken from a human donor whose cells served as feeder cells for cultures in a pregnancy study.

The chain uses TRBV19 and TRBJ2-1; possible D gene TRBD1, 6 bases. Germline loops: CDR1 LNHDA, CDR2 SQIVND (reference sequence). V lost 5 bases and J 9 bases, leaving 17 bases between the germline ends. The length of the CDR3 is 14 residues. CDR3 sequence: CASSPTTGSVEQFF. The CDR3 DNA follows: TGTGCCAGTAGTCCCACGACAGGTTCAGTTGAGCAGTTCTTC. Together with reference TRBV19 and TRBJ2-1, the CDR3 gives the full variable domain: DGGITQSPKYLFRKEGQNVTLSCEQNLNHDAMYWYRQDPGQGLRLIYYSQIVNDFQKGDIAEGYSVSREKKESFPLTVTSAQKNPTAFYLCASSPTTGSVEQFFGPGTRLTVL.

The rearrangement uses TRBV5-5 and TRBJ2-1; 8 bases line up with TRBD1. Germline CDR1 is SGHKS and CDR2 is YYEKEE (reference sequence). This CDR3 is built from 15 residues. The junction had 8 bases not matched to a gene; V was cut back by 4 bases and J by 5 bases. CDR3 residues: CASSGQGQANNEQFF. In DNA, the CDR3 is TGTGCCAGCAGCGGACAGGGACAGGCCAACAATGAGCAGTTCTTC. Using reference TRBV5-5 and TRBJ2-1 for the parts outside the CDR3, the full variable domain is DAGVTQSPTHLIKTRGQQVTLRCSPISGHKSVSWYQQVLGQGPQFIFQYYEKEERGRGNFPDRFSARQFPNYSSELNVNALLLGDSALYLCASSGQGQANNEQFFGPGTRLTVL.

This chain links TRBV18 with TRBJ1-6; possible D gene TRBD1, 5 bases. Germline V lookup: CDR1 KGHSH, CDR2 LQKENI. Deletions cut 4 bases from V and 1 base from J, with 8 bases between. The CDR3 sequence is 15 residues long. CDR3 region: CASSLPGSYNSPLHF. CDR3 in DNA: TGTGCCAGCTCACTTCCAGGGTCCTATAATTCACCCCTCCACTTT.

The chain recombines TRBV10-3 with TRBJ1-2, with D unresolved. Between the trimmed V and J ends, which lost 6 bases and 7 bases, there was a span of 18 bases. CDR3 length: 14 residues. CDR1 and CDR2 (germline): ENHRY, SYGVKD. CDR3: CAISADLSIGGYTF. CDR3 bases: TGTGCCATCAGCGCCGACTTATCCATTGGTGGCTACACCTTC.

This chain uses TRBV11-2 with TRBJ2-5; D may be TRBD1 (6 bases). CDR1 SGHAT and CDR2 FQNNGV come from the germline V gene. CDR3 length: 14 residues. Trimming shortened V by 1 base and J by 5 bases, and 11 bases separated the two germline ends. DNA of the CDR3: TGTGCCAGCAGCTTAGGTGTACAGGGTGAGACCCAGTACTTC. Amino acid sequence: CASSLGVQGETQYF. Full variable domain (outside the CDR3, taken from reference TRBV11-2 and TRBJ2-5): EAGVAQSPRYKIIEKRQSVAFWCNPISGHATLYWYQQILGQGPKLLIQFQNNGVVDDSQLPKDRFSAERLKGVDSTLKIQPAKLEDSAVYLCASSLGVQGETQYFGPGTRLLVL.

This clone showed up just once. The chain is built from TRBV18 and TRBJ2-1, with TRBD1 matching 7 bases. Germline CDR1 reads KGHSH; CDR2 reads LQKENI. The junction had 11 bases not matched to a gene; V was cut back by 2 bases and J by 7 bases. The CDR3 has 16 amino acids. This CDR3 is CASSPYLGQVTNEQFF. CDR3 DNA: TGTGCCAGCTCACCATATCTCGGACAGGTGACTAATGAGCAGTTCTTC.

This rearrangement joins TRBV4-3 to TRBJ1-5; D is undetermined. Trimming stripped 1 base from V and 5 bases from J, with 15 bases between. Germline CDR1 reads LGHNA; CDR2 reads YSLEER. The CDR3 length is 16 residues. The CDR3 loop reads CASSQVTPSTDQPQHF. DNA for the CDR3: TGCGCCAGCAGCCAAGTGACACCGTCCACCGATCAGCCCCAGCATTTT.

This clone turned up a few times. The CDR3, as DNA: TGTGCCTGCGGGACAGGAAATTCACCCCTCCACTTT. This gives the protein CACGTGNSPLHF. The rearrangement joins TRBV30 to TRBJ1-6, with 8 bases matching TRBD1. This CDR3 is 12 amino acids long. Germline-derived CDR1 and CDR2 are GTSNPN and SVGIG (reference sequence). V gave up 6 bases and J gave up 7 bases; unmatched junction bases: 2.

The chain links TRBV6-5 to TRBJ1-2; D not certain. V was clipped by 2 bases and J by 2 bases, with 12 bases between them. The CDR3 runs to 15 residues. Germline CDR1 reads MNHEY; CDR2 reads SVGAGI. The CDR3 DNA is TGTGCCAGCAGTTACAGGGCAGCGCCGAACTATGGCTACACCTTC. Translating it yields CASSYRAAPNYGYTF.

The sample holds a few counts of this clone. The chain recombines TRBV6-6 with TRBJ1-6, with no clear D. Germline V CDR1 and CDR2: MNHNY, SVGAGI (reference sequence). The CDR3 contains 13 residues. With 6 bases removed from V and 9 bases from J, the gap between germline ends came to 12 bases. CDR3 DNA: TGTGCCAGCAGCCCCTACGACCGTTCACCCCTCCACTTT. Protein product: CASSPYDRSPLHF.

This clone was counted only a few times. The V gene is TRBV4-2, the J gene TRBJ1-6, with D possibly matching TRBD1 (5 bases). Deletions cut 0 bases from V and 7 bases from J, with 10 bases between. The CDR3 consists of 15 residues. CDR1 and CDR2 (germline): LGHNA, YNFKEQ. The CDR3: CASSQDHRRNSPLHF. The CDR3 DNA reads as TGTGCCAGCAGCCAAGACCACAGGAGGAATTCACCCCTCCACTTT.

Written as DNA, the CDR3 is TGTGCCAGCAGTGCGGACAGCCAGAATGAAAAACTGTTTTTT. Encoded protein: CASSADSQNEKLFF. The rearrangement links TRBV6-4 to TRBJ1-4; possibly TRBD1 for D (6 bases). CDR3 length equals 14 residues. Deletions cut 4 bases from V and 5 bases from J, with 11 bases between. Germline loops: CDR1 MRHNA, CDR2 SNTAGT.

The V and J genes are TRBV2 and TRBJ2-3; no reliable D call. V lost 6 bases and J 1 base, leaving 17 bases between the germline ends. The V gene's germline CDR1 is SNHLY and CDR2 FYNNEI. CDR3 length equals 16 residues. The CDR3 DNA reads as TGTGCCAGCAGACCTACCTTCCTGGCCCGCACAGATACGCAGTATTTT. It translates to CASRPTFLARTDTQYF.

The chain combines TRBV28 with TRBJ2-3; D is ambiguous. The CDR3 spans 13 residues. Between the trimmed V and J ends, which lost 3 bases and 1 base, there was a span of 5 bases. Germline V CDR1 and CDR2: MDHEN, SYDVKM. CDR3 DNA sequence: TGTGCCAGCAGTTTCCAGGGCACAGATACGCAGTATTTT. This sequence encodes CASSFQGTDTQYF. The full variable domain, its missing parts supplied by reference TRBV28 and TRBJ2-3, is DVKVTQSSRYLVKRTGEKVFLECVQDMDHENMFWYRQDPGLGLRLIYFSYDVKMKEKGDIPEGYSVSREKKERFSLILESASTNQTSMYLCASSFQGTDTQYFGPGTRLTVL.

This CDR3 is CASTAQQGDTGELFF. CDR3 bases: TGTGCCAGCACGGCTCAACAGGGGGACACCGGGGAGCTGTTTTTT. This chain uses TRBV2 with TRBJ2-2; 8 positions agree with TRBD1. Germline V gene data show CDR1 as SNHLY and CDR2 as FYNNEI. The CDR3 covers 15 residues. V shed 7 bases and J 3 bases; nucleotides not matched to a gene: 7.

The rearrangement uses TRBV29-1 and TRBJ1-4; D gene unclear. Germline V lookup: CDR1 SQVTM, CDR2 ANQGSEA. The CDR3 loop spans 13 amino acids. Between the trimmed V and J ends, which lost 7 bases and 0 bases, there was a span of 9 bases. For the CDR3, the DNA is TGCAGCGCCCTCTCCACAACTAATGAAAAACTGTTTTTT. This gives the protein CSALSTTNEKLFF.

This clone was counted a few times. The CDR3 sequence is CASSSWTVGTGELFF. CDR3 DNA: TGTGCCAGCAGCTCCTGGACGGTGGGGACCGGGGAGCTGTTTTTT. V usage is TRBV7-8 and J usage is TRBJ2-2; D call uncertain. The germline gives CDR1 SGHVS, CDR2 FQNEAQ. The V end was cut by 4 bases, the J end by 5 bases, with 14 bases between. CDR3 length: 15 amino acids. The full variable domain, in which reference TRBV7-8 and TRBJ2-2 provide the parts outside the CDR3, is GAGVSQSPRYKVAKRGQDVALRCDPISGHVSLFWYQQALGQGPEFLTYFQNEAQLDKSGLPSDRFFAERPEGSVSTLKIQRTQQEDSAVYLCASSSWTVGTGELFFGEGSRLTVL.

The genes are TRBV11-3 and TRBJ2-7; tentative D call: TRBD1 (7 bases). The CDR3 contains 15 residues. Trimming cost V 4 bases and J 4 bases, with 17 bases left between them. Looked up from germline, CDR1 is SGHNT and CDR2 is YENEEA. The CDR3 spells CASSSSGGSRYEQYF. The CDR3 DNA is TGTGCCAGCAGCTCGTCAGGGGGGAGTAGGTACGAGCAGTACTTC.